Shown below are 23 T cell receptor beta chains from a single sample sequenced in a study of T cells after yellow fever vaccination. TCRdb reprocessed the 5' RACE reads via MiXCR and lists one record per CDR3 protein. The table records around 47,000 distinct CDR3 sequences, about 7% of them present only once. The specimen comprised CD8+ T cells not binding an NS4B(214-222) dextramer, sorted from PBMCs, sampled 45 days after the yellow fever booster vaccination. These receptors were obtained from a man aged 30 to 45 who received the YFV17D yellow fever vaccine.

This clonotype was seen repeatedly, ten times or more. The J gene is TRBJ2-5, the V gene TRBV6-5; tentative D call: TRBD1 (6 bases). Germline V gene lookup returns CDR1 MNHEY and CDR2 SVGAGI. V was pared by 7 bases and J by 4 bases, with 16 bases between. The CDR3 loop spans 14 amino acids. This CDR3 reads CASTQPSDRETQYF. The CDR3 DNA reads TGTGCCAGCACCCAACCCTCGGACAGAGAGACCCAGTACTTC.

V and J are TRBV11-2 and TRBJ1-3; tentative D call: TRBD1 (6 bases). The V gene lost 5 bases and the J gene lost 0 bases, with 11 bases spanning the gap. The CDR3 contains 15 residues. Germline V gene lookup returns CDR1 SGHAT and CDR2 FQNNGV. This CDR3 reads CASSLGQYSGNTIYF. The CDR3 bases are TGTGCCAGCAGCCTGGGACAATACTCTGGAAACACCATATATTTT.

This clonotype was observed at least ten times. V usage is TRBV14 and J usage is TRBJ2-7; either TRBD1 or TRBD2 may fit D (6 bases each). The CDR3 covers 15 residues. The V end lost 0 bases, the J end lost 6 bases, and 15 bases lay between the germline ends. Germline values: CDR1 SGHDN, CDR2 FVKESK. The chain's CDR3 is CASSQDGGPTGEQYF. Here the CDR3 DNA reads TGTGCCAGCAGCCAAGATGGGGGGCCCACAGGCGAGCAGTACTTC.

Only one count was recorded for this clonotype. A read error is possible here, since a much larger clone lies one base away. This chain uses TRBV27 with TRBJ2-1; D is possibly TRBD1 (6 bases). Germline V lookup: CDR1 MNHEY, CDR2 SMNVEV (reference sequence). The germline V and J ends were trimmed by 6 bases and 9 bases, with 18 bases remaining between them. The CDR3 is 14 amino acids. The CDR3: CASSQNGQYGEQFF. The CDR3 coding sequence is TGTGCCAGCAGCCAGAACGGACAGTACGGTGAGCAGTTCTTC.

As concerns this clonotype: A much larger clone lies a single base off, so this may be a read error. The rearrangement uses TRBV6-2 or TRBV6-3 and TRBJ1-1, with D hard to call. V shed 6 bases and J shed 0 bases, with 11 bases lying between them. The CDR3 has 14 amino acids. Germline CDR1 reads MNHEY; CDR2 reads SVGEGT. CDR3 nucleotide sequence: TGTGCCAGCAGCAAGATTCGGATGAACACTGAAGCTTTCTTT. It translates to CASSKIRMNTEAFF.

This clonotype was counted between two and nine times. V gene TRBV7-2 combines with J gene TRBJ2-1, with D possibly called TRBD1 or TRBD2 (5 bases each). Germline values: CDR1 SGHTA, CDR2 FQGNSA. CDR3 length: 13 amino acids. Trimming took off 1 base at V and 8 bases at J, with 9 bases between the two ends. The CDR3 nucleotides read TGTGCCAGCAGCTTAGTTTTGGGACATGAGCAGTTCTTC. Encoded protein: CASSLVLGHEQFF.

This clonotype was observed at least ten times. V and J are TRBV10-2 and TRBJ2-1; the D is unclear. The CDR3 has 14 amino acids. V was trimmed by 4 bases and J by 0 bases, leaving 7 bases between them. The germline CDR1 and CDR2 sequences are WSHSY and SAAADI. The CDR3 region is CASSATTSYNEQFF. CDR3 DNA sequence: TGCGCCAGCAGTGCCACCACCTCCTACAATGAGCAGTTCTTC.

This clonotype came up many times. The CDR3 reads CASSQTSVYEQFF. For the CDR3, the DNA is TGCGCCAGCAGCCAGACTAGTGTATATGAGCAGTTCTTC. The V call is TRBV4-3, the J call TRBJ2-1, with a weak D call TRBD2 (6 bases). The germline CDR1 and CDR2 sequences are LGHNA and YSLEER. This CDR3 is built from 13 residues. Trimming removed 3 bases at V and 8 bases at J, with 11 bases between.

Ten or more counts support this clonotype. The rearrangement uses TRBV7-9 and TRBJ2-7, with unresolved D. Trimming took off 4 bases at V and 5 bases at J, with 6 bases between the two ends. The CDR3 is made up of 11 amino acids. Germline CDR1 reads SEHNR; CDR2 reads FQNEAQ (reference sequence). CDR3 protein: CASSWGNEQYF. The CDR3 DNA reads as TGTGCCAGCAGCTGGGGTAACGAGCAGTACTTC.

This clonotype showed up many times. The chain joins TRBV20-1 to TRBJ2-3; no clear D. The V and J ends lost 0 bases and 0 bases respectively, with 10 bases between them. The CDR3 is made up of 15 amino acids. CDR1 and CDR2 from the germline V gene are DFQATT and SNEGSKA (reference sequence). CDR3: CSARDPTISTDTQYF. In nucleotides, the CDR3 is TGCAGTGCTAGAGATCCGACCATTAGCACAGATACGCAGTATTTT.

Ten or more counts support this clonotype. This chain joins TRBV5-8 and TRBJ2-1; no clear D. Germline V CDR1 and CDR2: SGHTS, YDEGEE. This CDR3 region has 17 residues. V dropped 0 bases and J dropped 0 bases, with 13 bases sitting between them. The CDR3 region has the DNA TGTGCCAGCAGCTTGGGGCAGACCATGAGCTCCTACAATGAGCAGTTCTTC. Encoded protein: CASSLGQTMSSYNEQFF. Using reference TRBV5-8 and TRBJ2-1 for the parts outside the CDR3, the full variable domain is EAGVTQSPTHLIKTRGQQATLRCSPISGHTSVYWYQQALGLGLQFLLWYDEGEERNRGNFPPRFSGRQFPNYSSELNVNALELEDSALYLCASSLGQTMSSYNEQFFGPGTRLTVL.

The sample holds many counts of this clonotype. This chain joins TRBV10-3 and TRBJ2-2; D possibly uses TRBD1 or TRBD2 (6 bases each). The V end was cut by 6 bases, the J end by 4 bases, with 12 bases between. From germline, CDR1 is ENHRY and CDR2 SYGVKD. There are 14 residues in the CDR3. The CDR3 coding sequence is TGTGCCATCAGGCCGGGGGCCGGCACCGGGGAGCTGTTTTTT. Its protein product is CAIRPGAGTGELFF.

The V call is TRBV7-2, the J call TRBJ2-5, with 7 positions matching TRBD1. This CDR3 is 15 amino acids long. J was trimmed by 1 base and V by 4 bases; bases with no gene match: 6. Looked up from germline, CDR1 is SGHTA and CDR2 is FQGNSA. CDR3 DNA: TGTGCCAGCAGCTGGGGACAGATAACCCAAGAGACCCAGTACTTC. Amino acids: CASSWGQITQETQYF.

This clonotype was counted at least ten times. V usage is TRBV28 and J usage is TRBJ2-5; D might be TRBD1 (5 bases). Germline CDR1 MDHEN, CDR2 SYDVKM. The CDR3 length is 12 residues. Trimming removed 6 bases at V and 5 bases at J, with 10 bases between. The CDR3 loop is CASSRTLETQYF. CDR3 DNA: TGTGCCAGCAGCCGGACACTTGAGACCCAGTACTTC. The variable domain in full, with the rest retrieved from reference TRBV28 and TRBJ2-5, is DVKVTQSSRYLVKRTGEKVFLECVQDMDHENMFWYRQDPGLGLRLIYFSYDVKMKEKGDIPEGYSVSREKKERFSLILESASTNQTSMYLCASSRTLETQYFGPGTRLLVL.

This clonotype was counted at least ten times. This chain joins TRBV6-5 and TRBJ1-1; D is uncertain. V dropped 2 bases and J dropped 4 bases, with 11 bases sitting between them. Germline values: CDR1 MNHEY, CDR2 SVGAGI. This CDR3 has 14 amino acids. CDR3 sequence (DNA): TGTGCCAGCAGTTACGGGTTTGGTGGCACTGAAGCTTTCTTT. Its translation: CASSYGFGGTEAFF.

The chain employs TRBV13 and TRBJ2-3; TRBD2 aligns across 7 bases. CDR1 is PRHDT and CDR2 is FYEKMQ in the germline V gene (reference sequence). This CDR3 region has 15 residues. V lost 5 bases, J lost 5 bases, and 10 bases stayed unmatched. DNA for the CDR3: TGTGCCAGCAGCATGAGGGGCGGGAGTGGAGATACGCAGTATTTT. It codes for CASSMRGGSGDTQYF.

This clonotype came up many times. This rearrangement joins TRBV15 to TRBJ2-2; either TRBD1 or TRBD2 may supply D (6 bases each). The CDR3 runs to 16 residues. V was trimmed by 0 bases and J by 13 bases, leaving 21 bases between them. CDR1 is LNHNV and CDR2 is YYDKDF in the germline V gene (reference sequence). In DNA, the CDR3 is TGTGCCACCAGCAGAGATCAGGGACAAGGGGGGACGGTGCTGTTTTTT. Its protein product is CATSRDQGQGGTVLFF.

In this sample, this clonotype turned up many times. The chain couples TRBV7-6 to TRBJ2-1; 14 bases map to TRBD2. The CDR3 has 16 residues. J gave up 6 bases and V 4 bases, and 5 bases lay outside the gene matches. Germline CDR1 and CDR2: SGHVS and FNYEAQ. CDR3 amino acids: CASSSLGTSGSNEQFF. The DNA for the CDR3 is TGTGCCAGCAGCTCTCTCGGGACTAGCGGGAGCAATGAGCAGTTCTTC.

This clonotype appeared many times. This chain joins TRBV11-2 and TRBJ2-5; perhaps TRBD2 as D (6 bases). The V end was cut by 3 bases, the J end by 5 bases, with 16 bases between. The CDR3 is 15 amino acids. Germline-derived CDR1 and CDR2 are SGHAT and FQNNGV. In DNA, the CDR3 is TGTGCCAGCAGCTTCAACCGACTAGGAGGGGAGACCCAGTACTTC. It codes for CASSFNRLGGETQYF.

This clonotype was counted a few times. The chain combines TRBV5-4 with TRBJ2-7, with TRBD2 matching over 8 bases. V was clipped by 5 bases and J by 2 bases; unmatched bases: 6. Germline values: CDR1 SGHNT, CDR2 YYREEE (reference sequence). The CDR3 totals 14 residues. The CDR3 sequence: CASSLAGNTYEQYF. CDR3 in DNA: TGTGCCAGCAGTTTAGCGGGAAATACCTACGAGCAGTACTTC.

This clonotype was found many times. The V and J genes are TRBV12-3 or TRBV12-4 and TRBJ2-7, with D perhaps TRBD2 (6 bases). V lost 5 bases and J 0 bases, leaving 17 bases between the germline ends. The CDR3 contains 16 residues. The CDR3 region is CASSIAGTESSYEQYF. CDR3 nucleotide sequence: TGTGCCAGCAGTATTGCCGGGACTGAGAGCTCCTACGAGCAGTACTTC.

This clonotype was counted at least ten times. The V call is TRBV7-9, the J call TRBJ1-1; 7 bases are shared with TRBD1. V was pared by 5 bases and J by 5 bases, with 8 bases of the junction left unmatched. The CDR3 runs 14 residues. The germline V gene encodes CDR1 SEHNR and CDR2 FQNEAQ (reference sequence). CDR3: CASSTDRLRTEAFF. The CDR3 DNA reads TGTGCCAGCAGCACGGACAGGCTAAGGACTGAAGCTTTCTTT. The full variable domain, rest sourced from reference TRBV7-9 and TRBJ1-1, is DTGVSQNPRHKITKRGQNVTFRCDPISEHNRLYWYRQTLGQGPEFLTYFQNEAQLEKSRLLSDRFSAERPKGSFSTLEIQRTEQGDSAMYLCASSTDRLRTEAFFGQGTRLTVV.

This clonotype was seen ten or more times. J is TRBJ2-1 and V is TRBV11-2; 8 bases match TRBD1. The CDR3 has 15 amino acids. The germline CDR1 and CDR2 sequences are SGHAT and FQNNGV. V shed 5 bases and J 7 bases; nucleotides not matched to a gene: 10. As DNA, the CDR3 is TGTGCCAGCAGCCTCCCCGACAGGGGACATAATGAGCAGTTCTTC. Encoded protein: CASSLPDRGHNEQFF.